This T cell receptor beta chain appears in the sequencing data of a study of cytomegalovirus exposure and HLA in healthy donors. General study points: Segments of the TCR beta V type were, in most cases, productive about 87% or about 30% of the time in an earlier analysis. Immune exposure information comprised only CMV serostatus. As was reported, the classifier diagnosed cytomegalovirus status with high specificity and sensitivity. Cytomegalovirus association was assigned to 170 or so TCR beta chains.

Note on this clone: The antigen is not known.

Amplification used 60 Vbeta primers and 13 Jbeta primers. TCRdb's copy holds only in-frame clones and misses some; the assay was immunoSEQ multiplex PCR. The sample lists 150,000 to 200,000 clones, roughly four fifths seen once, with around 4.1% in the top ten. Sequencing was carried out using PBMCs. This sequence originates from a man in his fifties or sixties in good health and CMV-seropositive.

CDR3 sequence reads: CASSRDRELTMGYTF. The CDR3 nucleotides read TGTGCCAGCAGCCGGGACAGGGAATTAACGATGGGCTACACCTTC. The rearrangement joins TRBV28 to TRBJ1-2, with 9 bases aligning to TRBD1. The junction had 13 bases not matched to a gene; V was cut back by 6 bases and J by 8 bases. Germline lookup yields CDR1 MDHEN and CDR2 SYDVKM. The CDR3 spans 15 residues.